This T cell receptor beta chain was sequenced during a study of T cells after yellow fever vaccination. CDR1 and CDR2 (germline): SGHKS, YYEKEE (reference sequence). This CDR3 has 14 residues. Trimming at V came to 2 bases and at J to 7 bases, leaving 2 bases not matched to a gene. This clonotype was counted a few times. MiXCR, applied by TCRdb to the 5' RACE reads, yields one record per CDR3 protein. Of 120,000 or so distinct CDR3 sequences listed, around 15% are singletons. The chain uses TRBV5-5 and TRBJ1-6; 8 positions match TRBD1. The sample was CD8+ T cells sorted from PBMCs, taken 5 days after the yellow fever booster vaccination. This sequence was found in a man in his late teens or twenties who received the YFV17D yellow fever vaccine. DNA for the CDR3: TGTGCCAGCAGCTTCCCAGGGGGCAATTCACCCCTCCACTTT. This sequence encodes CASSFPGGNSPLHF.